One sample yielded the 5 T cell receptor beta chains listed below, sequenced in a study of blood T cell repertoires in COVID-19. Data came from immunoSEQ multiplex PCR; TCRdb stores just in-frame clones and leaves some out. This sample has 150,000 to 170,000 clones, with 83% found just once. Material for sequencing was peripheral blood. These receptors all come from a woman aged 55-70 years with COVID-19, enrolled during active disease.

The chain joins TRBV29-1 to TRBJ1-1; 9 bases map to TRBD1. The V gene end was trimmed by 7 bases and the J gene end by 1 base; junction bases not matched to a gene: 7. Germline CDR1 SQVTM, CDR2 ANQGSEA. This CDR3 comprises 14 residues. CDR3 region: CSANPGQGNTEAFF. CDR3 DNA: TGCAGCGCTAACCCGGGACAGGGGAACACTGAAGCTTTCTTT.

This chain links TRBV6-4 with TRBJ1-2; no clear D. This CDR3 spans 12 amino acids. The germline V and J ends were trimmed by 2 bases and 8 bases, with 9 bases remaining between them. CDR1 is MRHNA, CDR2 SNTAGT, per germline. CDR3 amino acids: CASSDRERGYTF. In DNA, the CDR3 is TGTGCCAGCAGTGACAGGGAGAGAGGCTACACCTTC.

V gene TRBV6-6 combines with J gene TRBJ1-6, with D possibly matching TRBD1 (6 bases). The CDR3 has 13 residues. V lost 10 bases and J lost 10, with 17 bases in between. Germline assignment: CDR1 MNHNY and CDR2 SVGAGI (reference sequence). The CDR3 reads CATQRDTISPLHF. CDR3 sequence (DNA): TGTGCCACCCAACGGGACACCATATCACCCCTCCACTTT.

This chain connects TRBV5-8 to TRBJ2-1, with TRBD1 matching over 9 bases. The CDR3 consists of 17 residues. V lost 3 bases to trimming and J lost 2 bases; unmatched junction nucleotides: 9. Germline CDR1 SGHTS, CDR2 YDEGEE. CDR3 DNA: TGTGCCAGCAGCTCCATGGCGGGACAGGGTCCCTACAATGAGCAGTTCTTC. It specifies CASSSMAGQGPYNEQFF. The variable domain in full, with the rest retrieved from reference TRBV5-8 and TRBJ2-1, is EAGVTQSPTHLIKTRGQQATLRCSPISGHTSVYWYQQALGLGLQFLLWYDEGEERNRGNFPPRFSGRQFPNYSSELNVNALELEDSALYLCASSSMAGQGPYNEQFFGPGTRLTVL.

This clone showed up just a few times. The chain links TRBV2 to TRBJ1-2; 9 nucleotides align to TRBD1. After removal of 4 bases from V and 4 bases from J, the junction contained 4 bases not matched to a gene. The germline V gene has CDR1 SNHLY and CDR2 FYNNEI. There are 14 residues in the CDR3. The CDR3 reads CASSVDRGLYGYTF. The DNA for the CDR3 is TGTGCCAGCAGTGTGGACAGGGGCCTCTATGGCTACACCTTC.